Listed below are T cell receptor beta chains from one sample, sequenced in a study of blood T cells in healthy people across ages. TCRdb reprocessed the 5' RACE reads via MiXCR and lists one record per CDR3 protein. The sample contains about 680,000 distinct CDR3 sequences, about 52% of which appear only once. Sequencing was carried out using blood. The receptors were gathered from a woman aged 55-75 years in good health. CDR3s include the opening cysteine and the closing phenylalanine or tryptophan. The D gene is left open where the match is weak. Size is omitted from some rows. Given values are once, few, many or a class for expanded clones.

d_gene	abundance	v_gene	j_gene	CDR3nt	CDR3aa
.	.	TRBV6-6	TRBJ1-2	TGTGCCAGTGGGCAGCAAAATAACTATGGCTACACCTTC	CASGQQNNYGYTF
.	.	TRBV2	TRBJ2-3	TGTGCCAGCAGTGAAGTTGGGCGAGATACGCAGTATTTT	CASSEVGRDTQYF
.	.	TRBV5-1	TRBJ2-7	TGCGCCAGCAGCACGACAGAGGAACTCTACGAGCAGTACTTC	CASSTTEELYEQYF
TRBD2	.	TRBV27	TRBJ2-7	TGTGCCAGCAGTAAAGAAGCGGGAGGGTACGAGCAGTACTTC	CASSKEAGGYEQYF
.	.	TRBV4-3	TRBJ2-4	TGCGCCAGCAGCACTTCCAGGGAGGACATTCAGTACTTC	CASSTSREDIQYF
TRBD1	few	TRBV4-3	TRBJ2-1	TGCGCCAGCAGCCAAAACGGACAGGGGGCGCGGCAGTTCTTC	CASSQNGQGARQFF
TRBD1	.	TRBV27	TRBJ2-4	TGTGCCAGCAGGGAGGACAGGAGAAACATTCAGTACTTC	CASREDRRNIQYF
TRBD1	once	TRBV18	TRBJ1-1	TGTGCCAGCTCCGCAGGGACAGGCGAGGGTGAAGCTTTCTTT	CASSAGTGEGEAFF
.	.	TRBV7-2	TRBJ2-7	TGTGCCAGCCGAGCGGGGACAGACTCCTACGAGCAGTACTTC	CASRAGTDSYEQYF
.	.	TRBV14	TRBJ1-1	TGTGCCAGCAGCCCCCTGATAAACACTGAAGCTTTCTTT	CASSPLINTEAFF
.	few	TRBV28	TRBJ2-3	TGTGCCAGCAGATCGGGGAAGACCGATACGCAGTATTTT	CASRSGKTDTQYF
.	few	TRBV30	TRBJ2-7	TGTGCCTGGAGTGTACAGGGTTACGAGCAGTACTTC	CAWSVQGYEQYF
TRBD2	.	TRBV28	TRBJ2-7	TGTGCCAGCAGGGGCGGGGGGGCTTTCCGCGAGCAGTACTTC	CASRGGGAFREQYF
.	.	TRBV10-3	TRBJ2-2	TGTGCCGTCAGTGATGGTCTGGGTTTCGAAACCGGGGAGCTGTTTTTT	CAVSDGLGFETGELFF
.	once	TRBV2	TRBJ2-5	TGTGCCAGCACCACGATAGCAGAGACCCAGTACTTC	CASTTIAETQYF
.	.	TRBV4-1	TRBJ1-5	TGCGCCAGCAGCCAAGTCATGGAGGGGAGGGGTCAGCCCCAGCATTTT	CASSQVMEGRGQPQHF
.	few	TRBV6-5	TRBJ2-7	TGTGCCAGCAGTTACTACTCTCGGGACAGGAAATCGGGACTAGCCCATTACGAGCAGTACTTC	CASSYYSRDRKSGLAHYEQYF
.	.	TRBV7-2	TRBJ2-3	TGTGCCAGCAGCTTACCGGACTACTACACTAGCACAGATACGCAGTATTTT	CASSLPDYYTSTDTQYF
.	few	TRBV29-1	TRBJ1-1	TGCAGCGTTGAAAGTAGGAAAACTGAAGCTTTCTTT	CSVESRKTEAFF
TRBD2	.	TRBV4-3	TRBJ2-2	TGCGCCAGCAGATTACTAGCGGATAACACCGGGGAGCTGTTTTTT	CASRLLADNTGELFF
TRBD1	.	TRBV20-1	TRBJ1-6	TGCAGTGCTAGAGATCTACAGGGGATGAATTCACCCCTCCACTTT	CSARDLQGMNSPLHF
TRBD1	once	TRBV28	TRBJ2-4	TGTGCCAGCAGGGGAACAGGGGTCAGGGACAAAAACATTCAGTACTTC	CASRGTGVRDKNIQYF
.	once	TRBV3-1	TRBJ1-6	TGTGCCGGCAGAGAGGACGGAGATTCACCCCTCCACTTT	CAGREDGDSPLHF
TRBD1	.	TRBV27	TRBJ2-7	TGTGCCAGCAGCAGGACAGGGTGGCACGAGCAGTACTTC	CASSRTGWHEQYF
TRBD1	few	TRBV10-3	TRBJ2-7	TGTGCCATCAGTGGGGACAGACCGGGACAGGGAATGTACGAGCAGTACTTC	CAISGDRPGQGMYEQYF
TRBD1	.	TRBV28	TRBJ1-5	TGTGCCAGCGGTCCCCTCTACCCGGGACAGCTAGCTACAAATCAGCCCCAGCATTTT	CASGPLYPGQLATNQPQHF
.	.	TRBV7-9	TRBJ2-3	TGTGCCAGCAGCTTAGTGGCTAGCAGGGACTCCACAGATACGCAGTATTTT	CASSLVASRDSTDTQYF
.	.	TRBV18	TRBJ2-4	TGTGCCAGCTCACCACCGCAGGGGCAAAACATTCAGTACTTC	CASSPPQGQNIQYF
.	.	TRBV7-8	TRBJ2-3	TGTGCCAGCAGCCCCCCGTTGGCAGATACGCAGTATTTT	CASSPPLADTQYF
TRBD2	.	TRBV20-1	TRBJ2-7	TGCAGTGCTAGAGATTGGACTAGCGGTTCCTACGAGCAGTACTTC	CSARDWTSGSYEQYF
.	.	TRBV12-3/TRBV12-4	TRBJ2-3	TGTGCCAGCAGTTTCACGTTCACAGATACGCAGTATTTT	CASSFTFTDTQYF
TRBD2	once	TRBV29-1	TRBJ2-7	TGCTGCGCTCTAGCGGGAGGGCTTGTATACGAGCAGTACTTC	CCALAGGLVYEQYF
TRBD2	.	TRBV11-3	TRBJ2-1	TGTGCCAGCAGCTCCCCGCGTGGGACTAGGAGCTCCTACAATGAGCAGTTCTTC	CASSSPRGTRSSYNEQFF
.	few	TRBV20-1	TRBJ2-3	TGCAGTACCCGCCGGGGGCAACGCACAGATACGCAGTATTTT	CSTRRGQRTDTQYF
.	.	TRBV28	TRBJ2-3	TGTGCCAGCAGTTTACGGGAATATACGCAGTATTTT	CASSLREYTQYF
.	.	TRBV7-2	TRBJ1-1	TGTGCCAGCAGTGGGGACACTTCGAACACTGAAGCTTTCTTT	CASSGDTSNTEAFF
.	.	TRBV20-1	TRBJ2-5	TGCAGTGCTAGAGTTTCAGGGGTTGAGCAGTACTTC	CSARVSGVEQYF
TRBD1	.	TRBV6-6	TRBJ1-1	TGCGCCAGCCTCGGTAGGGGGCTTAAGGACACTGAAGCTTTCTTT	CASLGRGLKDTEAFF
.	.	TRBV20-1	TRBJ1-2	TGCAGTGCTACCGGGAGCAACTATGGCTACACCTTC	CSATGSNYGYTF
.	.	TRBV6-6	TRBJ2-7	TGTGCCAGCAGGAAGGCGGTTTTAGGCTACGAGCAGTACTTC	CASRKAVLGYEQYF
TRBD2	.	TRBV20-1	TRBJ2-5	TGCAGTGCCAATCCCAGCGGGAGGATACAAGAGACCCAGTACTTC	CSANPSGRIQETQYF
TRBD1	.	TRBV29-1	TRBJ2-7	TGCAGCGGCGCGACAGGGCTCGAGCAGTACTTC	CSGATGLEQYF
.	.	TRBV20-1	TRBJ2-5	TGCAGTGCTAGTCGGGGGGCGAAGCAAGAGACCCAGTACTTC	CSASRGAKQETQYF
.	few	TRBV7-2	TRBJ2-1	TGTGCCAGCAGCTTAGACGTGGTTTCCTACAATGAGCAGTTCTTC	CASSLDVVSYNEQFF
.	.	TRBV9	TRBJ2-2	TGTGCCAGCACCAGAGCGGGCCGACCGGGGGCCGGGGAGCTGTTTTTT	CASTRAGRPGAGELFF
TRBD2	.	TRBV6-6	TRBJ2-5	TGTGCCAGCAGCAGGACTAGCGGGAGAGGGCACGAGACCCAGTACTTC	CASSRTSGRGHETQYF
.	few	TRBV7-3	TRBJ2-3	TGTGCCAGCAGCCCCCAGGGTGAGACAGATACGCAGTATTTT	CASSPQGETDTQYF
.	.	TRBV29-1	TRBJ2-1	TGCAGCGTTGAGAGGTCGGAGCAGTTCTTC	CSVERSEQFF
.	.	TRBV4-3	TRBJ2-7	TGCGCCAGCAGCCAAGAACAACGGGGTGCCTACGAGCAGTACTTC	CASSQEQRGAYEQYF
TRBD2	.	TRBV6-2/TRBV6-3	TRBJ2-7	TGTGCCAGCTCGGTGCCAGAGCGGGAACCCTACGAGCAGTACTTC	CASSVPEREPYEQYF
TRBD1	once	TRBV2	TRBJ2-1	TGTGCCAGCAGTGGACTTCAGGGGGCTGAGCAGTTCTTC	CASSGLQGAEQFF